The text below deals with one T cell receptor (beta chain). Its target is unknown. This entry belongs to a study of post-analysis software for immune sequencing data. Whole-study context: Patients had relapsing-remitting, secondary progressive or progressive-relapsing multiple sclerosis; some lacked subtype.

Each TCR beta cDNA library carried unique molecular identifiers. The source material, about 0.95 to 11 million T cells, gave rise to 500,000 or so cDNA molecules. TCRdb reanalysed the PCR reads using MiXCR and keeps one entry per CDR3 protein. Of about 570,000 distinct CDR3 sequences listed, 34% were seen once; the top ten hold 4.5% to 7.5%. Study-level results: Multiple sclerosis patients showed significantly lower normalized Chao1 diversity than controls did.

Sequenced sample: blood. The origin of this receptor is a girl between 2 and 17 years old with multiple sclerosis.

This CDR3 is CASGSKGQSSYEQYF. The DNA for the CDR3 is TGTGCTAGTGGTTCAAAAGGACAGAGCTCCTACGAGCAGTACTTC. The J gene is TRBJ2-7, the V gene TRBV12-5, with a tentative D call TRBD1 (6 bases). The germline V gene encodes CDR1 LGHNT and CDR2 FRNRAP. The CDR3 is made up of 15 amino acids. The V and J ends lost 4 bases and 0 bases respectively, with 13 bases between them. The full variable domain, in which reference TRBV12-5 and TRBJ2-7 provide the parts outside the CDR3, is DARVTQTPRHKVTEMGQEVTMRCQPILGHNTVFWYRQTMMQGLELLAYFRNRAPLDDSGMPKDRFSAEMPDATLATLKIQPSEPRDSAVYFCASGSKGQSSYEQYFGPGTRLTVT.